Presented here are 11 T cell receptor beta chains from one specimen sequenced in a study of regulatory dendritic cells for organ transplantation. Measured with immunoSEQ multiplex PCR; TCRdb has only the in-frame clones, and not every one. The sample lists about 28,000 clones; 82% were seen once. The specimen sequenced was naive CD8+ T cells from blood. Subset here: CD45RA+ naive T cells. These receptors came from a human donor in good health.

The J gene is TRBJ2-1, the V gene TRBV4-2, with D unclear. Germline V gives CDR1 LGHNA, CDR2 YNFKEQ. The CDR3 extends over 12 amino acids. The ends were cut back, 3 bases at V and 4 bases at J, with 4 bases in the middle. The CDR3: CASSQAYNEQFF. The DNA of the CDR3 is TGTGCCAGCAGCCAGGCATACAATGAGCAGTTCTTC.

This clone was detected once. CDR3: CASSLRYQGMTEAFF. The CDR3 DNA sequence: TGCGCCAGCAGCCTGAGGTACCAGGGAATGACTGAAGCTTTCTTT. The rearrangement uses TRBV4-3 and TRBJ1-1; tentatively, D is TRBD1 (5 bases). This CDR3 contains 15 residues. From germline, CDR1 is LGHNA and CDR2 YSLEER. With 4 bases removed from V and 5 bases from J, the gap between germline ends came to 17 bases.

As for this clone: Its ends do not fully match the called genes, so a read error is possible. The chain joins TRBV4-1 to TRBJ2-7, with D perhaps TRBD1 (6 bases). Germline V gene lookup returns CDR1 MGHRA and CDR2 YSYEKL. This CDR3 has 16 amino acids. The CDR3 DNA reads as TGCGCCAGCATCCAAAGGGGAGAAACAGGGTCTTACGAGCAGTACTTC. This sequence encodes CASIQRGETGSYEQYF.

This clone was seen a handful of times. The chain links TRBV27 to TRBJ2-7; D not certain. Germline V gene lookup returns CDR1 MNHEY and CDR2 SMNVEV (reference sequence). The length of the CDR3 is 14 residues. Deletions cut 5 bases from V and 3 bases from J, with 14 bases between. CDR3 sequence (DNA): TGTGCCAGCAGTCCCCTGGGCCATTACTACGAGCAGTACTTC. This gives the protein CASSPLGHYYEQYF.

This clone came up a few times. This rearrangement joins TRBV7-2 to TRBJ2-7; D might be TRBD2 (7 bases). The germline V gene has CDR1 SGHTA and CDR2 FQGNSA. Deletions cut 6 bases from V and 4 bases from J, with 16 bases between. The CDR3 sequence is 14 residues long. The CDR3 DNA is TGTGCCAGCAGTAAACGGGGGGCCGGGTACGAGCAGTACTTC. Protein sequence: CASSKRGAGYEQYF.

The CDR3 DNA sequence: TGTGCCAGCAGCTTCCTAGCCAGCAGCGGAAACACCATATATTTT. Protein sequence: CASSFLASSGNTIYF. The V and J genes are TRBV6-6 and TRBJ1-3; no clear D gene. CDR3 length equals 15 residues. Per germline, CDR1 MNHNY and CDR2 SVGAGI (reference sequence). V was cut by 6 bases and J by 4 bases, with 16 bases left in between.

This sequence joins TRBV27 and TRBJ2-7, with 9 bases fitting TRBD1. Germline V lookup: CDR1 MNHEY, CDR2 SMNVEV (reference sequence). There are 15 residues in the CDR3. The V and J ends lost 4 bases and 1 base, in that order; junction bases with no gene match: 5. CDR3 coding DNA: TGTGCCAGCAGTTCACCCGGACAGGGGTCCTACGAGCAGTACTTC. This sequence encodes CASSSPGQGSYEQYF.

This chain uses TRBV2 with TRBJ1-5, with D possibly being TRBD1 (5 bases). CDR1 SNHLY and CDR2 FYNNEI come from the germline V gene. The CDR3 has 13 amino acids. V lost 7 bases and J 4 bases, leaving 11 bases between the germline ends. Written as DNA, the CDR3 is TGTGCCAGCACAGACAGTTTAAATCAGCCCCAGCATTTT. This sequence encodes CASTDSLNQPQHF.

There are a few counts of this clone. The rearrangement links TRBV19 to TRBJ2-1, with D uncertain. Trimming took off 3 bases at V and 6 bases at J, with 9 bases between the two ends. In germline, CDR1 is LNHDA, CDR2 SQIVND (reference sequence). The CDR3 loop spans 13 amino acids. CDR3 amino acids: CASSMVGGNEQFF. DNA of the CDR3: TGTGCCAGTAGTATGGTCGGCGGCAATGAGCAGTTCTTC.

The genes are TRBV2 and TRBJ2-7, with a possible D match to TRBD2 (5 bases). Germline assignment: CDR1 SNHLY and CDR2 FYNNEI. V lost 8 bases and J 3 bases, leaving 17 bases between the germline ends. The CDR3 covers 14 residues. The CDR3: CASYTSDGIYEQYF. The CDR3 DNA sequence: TGTGCCAGCTACACTTCGGACGGGATCTACGAGCAGTACTTC.

This clone was recorded a few times. V and J are TRBV9 and TRBJ1-2; 7 bases fit TRBD1. V lost 3 bases to trimming and J lost 7 bases; unmatched junction nucleotides: 12. This CDR3 is built from 15 residues. CDR1 SGDLS and CDR2 YYNGEE come from the germline V gene. Written as DNA, the CDR3 is TGTGCCAGCAGCGAGTCACAGGGGCCTCCAGGTGGCTACACCTTC. This encodes CASSESQGPPGGYTF.